This T cell receptor (beta chain) was obtained from a study of blood T cell repertoires in COVID-19. Turning to the study itself: Sites across the United States, Italy and Spain contributed samples from acute and convalescent COVID-19. T cells, B-cell-depleted T cells, or PBMCs provided the cDNA or gDNA that served as material.

The data were produced by immunoSEQ multiplex PCR, yet TCRdb's version contains in-frame clones alone and is incomplete. Of about 67,000 clones listed, around 89% are singletons. Trimming took 6 bases from V and 3 from J, leaving 8 bases between them. Looked up from germline, CDR1 is MDHEN and CDR2 is SYDVKM. The CDR3 contains 12 residues. Sequenced: peripheral blood. The receptor was derived from a woman aged 55 to 70 with acute or convalescent COVID-19. The V call is TRBV28, the J call TRBJ1-1, with D unclear. DNA for the CDR3: TGTGCCAGCAGACTTTCGTACACTGAAGCTTTCTTT. Protein product: CASRLSYTEAFF. The variable domain in full, with the rest retrieved from reference TRBV28 and TRBJ1-1, is DVKVTQSSRYLVKRTGEKVFLECVQDMDHENMFWYRQDPGLGLRLIYFSYDVKMKEKGDIPEGYSVSREKKERFSLILESASTNQTSMYLCASRLSYTEAFFGQGTRLTVV.